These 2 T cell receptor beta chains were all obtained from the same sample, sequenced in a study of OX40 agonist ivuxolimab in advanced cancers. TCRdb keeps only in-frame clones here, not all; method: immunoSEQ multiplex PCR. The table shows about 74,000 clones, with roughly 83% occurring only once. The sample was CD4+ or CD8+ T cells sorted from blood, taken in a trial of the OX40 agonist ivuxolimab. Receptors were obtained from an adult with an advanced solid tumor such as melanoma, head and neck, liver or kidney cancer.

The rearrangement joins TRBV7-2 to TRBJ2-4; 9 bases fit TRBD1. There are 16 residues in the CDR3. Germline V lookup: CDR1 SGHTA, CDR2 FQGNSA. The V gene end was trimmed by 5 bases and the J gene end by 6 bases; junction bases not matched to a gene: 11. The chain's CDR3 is CASSRPGTGFGNIQYF. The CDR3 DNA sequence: TGTGCCAGCAGCCGTCCCGGGACAGGGTTCGGAAACATTCAGTACTTC.

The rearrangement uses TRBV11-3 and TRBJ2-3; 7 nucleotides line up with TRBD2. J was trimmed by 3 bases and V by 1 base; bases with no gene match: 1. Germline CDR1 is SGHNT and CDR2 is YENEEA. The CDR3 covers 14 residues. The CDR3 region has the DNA TGTGCCAGCAGCTTAGGCGGGAGAACAGATACGCAGTATTTT. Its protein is CASSLGGRTDTQYF.